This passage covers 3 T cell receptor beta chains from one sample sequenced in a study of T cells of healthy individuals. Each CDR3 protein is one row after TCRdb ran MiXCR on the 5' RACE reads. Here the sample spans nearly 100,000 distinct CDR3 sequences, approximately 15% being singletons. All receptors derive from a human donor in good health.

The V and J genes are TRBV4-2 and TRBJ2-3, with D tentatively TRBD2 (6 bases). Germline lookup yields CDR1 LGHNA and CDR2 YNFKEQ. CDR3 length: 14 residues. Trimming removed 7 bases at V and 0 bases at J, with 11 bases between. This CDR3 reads CASTRAGSTDTQYF. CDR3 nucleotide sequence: TGTGCCAGCACCCGTGCGGGGAGCACAGATACGCAGTATTTT.

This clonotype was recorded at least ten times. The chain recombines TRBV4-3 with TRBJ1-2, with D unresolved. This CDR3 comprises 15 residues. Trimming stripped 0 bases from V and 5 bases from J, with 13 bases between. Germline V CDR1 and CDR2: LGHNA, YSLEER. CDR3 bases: TGCGCCAGCAGCCAAGAGATACAGAGCCCTTATGGCTACACCTTC. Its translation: CASSQEIQSPYGYTF.

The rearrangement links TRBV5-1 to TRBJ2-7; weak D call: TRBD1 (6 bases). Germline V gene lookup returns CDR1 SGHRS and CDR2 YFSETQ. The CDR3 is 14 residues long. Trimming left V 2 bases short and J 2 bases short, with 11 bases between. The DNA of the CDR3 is TGCGCCAGCAGCTTAACAGGGTACCCCTACGAGCAGTACTTC. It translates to CASSLTGYPYEQYF.